One sample yielded the 26 T cell receptor beta chains listed below, sequenced in a study. Method: immunoSEQ multiplex PCR; TCRdb's copy keeps in-frame clones and lacks some. The sample contains 60,000 to 85,000 clones, over 85% of which appear only once. The material sequenced was PBMCs. All receptors derive from a man aged 35 to 55 with rheumatoid arthritis.

V and J are TRBV5-1 and TRBJ1-1; TRBD1 agrees at 8 bases. The junction had 6 bases not matched to a gene; V was cut back by 2 bases and J by 6 bases. Germline V CDR1 and CDR2: SGHRS, YFSETQ. This CDR3 comprises 14 residues. This CDR3 reads CASSFRGLSSEAFF. In nucleotides, the CDR3 is TGCGCCAGCAGCTTCAGGGGGCTGTCTTCTGAAGCTTTCTTT.

This chain links TRBV19 with TRBJ2-6, with D tentatively TRBD1 (8 bases). Germline-derived CDR1 and CDR2 are LNHDA and SQIVND (reference sequence). The CDR3 is 17 amino acids. V was shortened by 7 bases and J by 0 bases, with 16 bases between the two germline ends. The CDR3 loop reads CASIRGDRSSGANVLTF. DNA of the CDR3: TGTGCCAGTATCCGGGGGGACAGGAGCTCTGGGGCCAACGTCCTGACTTTC.

The rearrangement links TRBV30 to TRBJ2-7; D call uncertain. Deletions cut 2 bases from V and 1 base from J, with 9 bases between. CDR3 length equals 13 residues. Per the germline V gene, CDR1 is GTSNPN and CDR2 is SVGIG (reference sequence). The CDR3 loop reads CAWSMWVSYEQYF. As DNA, the CDR3 is TGTGCCTGGAGTATGTGGGTTTCCTACGAGCAGTACTTC.

The chain couples TRBV7-6 to TRBJ2-5; D uncertain. The CDR3 length is 12 residues. CDR1 is SGHVS and CDR2 is FNYEAQ in the germline V gene. Trimming stripped 5 bases from V and 6 bases from J, with 10 bases between. The CDR3 here is CASSTAGQTQYF. In DNA, the CDR3 is TGTGCCAGCAGCACCGCTGGACAGACCCAGTACTTC.

The chain combines TRBV18 with TRBJ1-3; a weak D match, TRBD1 (5 bases). V lost 4 bases to trimming and J lost 0 bases, with 16 bases between them. Germline values: CDR1 KGHSH, CDR2 LQKENI. This CDR3 is 17 amino acids long. CDR3 in DNA: TGTGCCAGCTCACTCGCACAGGCGAGGGGCTCTGGAAACACCATATATTTT. It codes for CASSLAQARGSGNTIYF.

The chain combines TRBV5-4 with TRBJ2-1; TRBD2 aligns across 10 bases. Germline CDR1 SGHNT, CDR2 YYREEE (reference sequence). CDR3 size: 14 residues. Losses at the gene ends were 5 bases for V and 4 bases for J; bases not matched to a gene: 3. The CDR3 DNA reads as TGTGCCAGCAGTCGGACTAGCGGTTACAATGAGCAGTTCTTC. Encoded protein: CASSRTSGYNEQFF.

The chain has TRBV6-5 and TRBJ1-5; 7 nucleotides align to TRBD1. This CDR3 has 14 amino acids. Germline CDR1 and CDR2: MNHEY and SVGAGI. With V trimmed by 6 bases and J by 6 bases, 8 bases remained unmatched. In DNA form, the CDR3 reads TGTGCCAGCAGACCGGAGGGGGCTATTCAGCCCCAGCATTTT. This encodes CASRPEGAIQPQHF.

The J gene is TRBJ1-2, the V gene TRBV6-1; perhaps TRBD1 as D (5 bases). V lost 0 bases and J lost 7, with 18 bases in between. The germline V gene encodes CDR1 MNHNS and CDR2 SASEGT. The CDR3 consists of 16 residues. For the CDR3, the DNA is TGTGCCAGCAGTGAAGCGCTGGGACTCTCAGCGGGTGGCTACACCTTC. Its translation: CASSEALGLSAGGYTF.

In regard to this clone: Compared with germline, one end of the junction differs, possibly owing to a read error. The J gene is TRBJ2-7, the V gene TRBV5-1; 8 bases match TRBD2. This CDR3 is built from 13 residues. The germline V gene has CDR1 SGHRS and CDR2 YFSETQ. CDR3 region: CASSPSGAGLVIF. The CDR3 DNA reads as TGCGCCAGCAGCCCAAGCGGAGCGGGACTAGTGATCTTC. Filled out from reference TRBV5-1 and TRBJ2-7, the complete variable domain reads KAGVTQTPRYLIKTRGQQVTLSCSPISGHRSVSWYQQTPGQGLQFLFEYFSETQRNKGNFPGRFSGRQFSNSRSEMNVSTLELGDSALYLCASSPSGAGLVIFGPGTRLTVT.

The chain employs TRBV7-9 and TRBJ1-5, with D uncertain. This CDR3 region has 15 residues. Germline V gene data show CDR1 as SEHNR and CDR2 as FQNEAQ (reference sequence). V lost 1 base and J lost 0, with 7 bases in between. CDR3 loop: CASSLGGYSNQPQHF. The CDR3 nucleotides are TGTGCCAGCAGCTTAGGGGGATATAGCAATCAGCCCCAGCATTTT.

The chain links TRBV6-2 or TRBV6-3 to TRBJ1-5, with D maybe TRBD1 (5 bases). The V gene lost 6 bases and the J gene lost 4 bases, with 16 bases spanning the gap. CDR3 length equals 15 residues. Germline CDR1 reads MNHEY; CDR2 reads SVGEGT. The DNA of the CDR3 is TGTGCCAGCAGCCGTCACCGGGACGGAAATCAGCCCCAGCATTTT. Its translation: CASSRHRDGNQPQHF.

The chain has TRBV12-5 and TRBJ2-2; no reliable D call. The germline V gene has CDR1 LGHNT and CDR2 FRNRAP. Trimming left V 0 bases short and J 0 bases short, with 8 bases between. The CDR3 runs 16 residues. The DNA for the CDR3 is TGTGCTAGTGGTTTGGTACAACAGCCGAACACCGGGGAGCTGTTTTTT. This gives the protein CASGLVQQPNTGELFF.

The chain carries TRBV5-6 and TRBJ2-7; 13 nucleotides match TRBD2. Germline lookup yields CDR1 SGHDT and CDR2 YYEEEE. Trimming cost V 2 bases and J 2 bases; bases outside gene matches: 10. The CDR3 contains 18 residues. The CDR3 region is CASSFRTSGSTQTYEQYF. CDR3 coding DNA: TGTGCCAGCAGCTTTAGGACTAGCGGGAGTACGCAAACCTACGAGCAGTACTTC.

V is TRBV6-4 and J is TRBJ2-1, with 11 bases aligning to TRBD2. Looked up from germline, CDR1 is MRHNA and CDR2 is SNTAGT. CDR3 length: 15 amino acids. V lost 4 bases and J lost 6; bases outside the gene matches: 5. The CDR3 loop is CASSATSGSTNEQFF. CDR3 coding DNA: TGTGCCAGCAGTGCCACTAGCGGGAGTACCAATGAGCAGTTCTTC.

This clone was counted between two and nine times. V gene TRBV9 combines with J gene TRBJ1-6, with D unclear. The CDR3 is 16 residues long. V was pared by 3 bases and J by 10 bases, with 20 bases between. The V gene's germline CDR1 is SGDLS and CDR2 YYNGEE. CDR3 in DNA: TGTGCCAGCAGCGGCTCCCCCCCTGAGACCCAATCACCCCTCCACTTT. Its translation is CASSGSPPETQSPLHF.

The V call is TRBV30, the J call TRBJ2-5, with D perhaps matching TRBD1 (5 bases). The CDR3 consists of 15 residues. From germline, CDR1 is GTSNPN and CDR2 SVGIG (reference sequence). The germline V and J ends were trimmed by 0 bases and 0 bases, with 11 bases remaining between them. The CDR3 nucleotides are TGTGCCTGGAGTGTTAGGACATGGTACCAAGAGACCCAGTACTTC. Translating gives CAWSVRTWYQETQYF.

The chain recombines TRBV11-3 with TRBJ2-7, with 14 bases lining up with TRBD2. V gave up 4 bases and J gave up 6 bases; unmatched junction bases: 5. CDR3 length: 15 residues. Germline assignment: CDR1 SGHNT and CDR2 YENEEA. The CDR3 DNA follows: TGTGCCAGCAGCTCGACTAGCGGGAGGGCCCTCGAGCAGTACTTC. Translation: CASSSTSGRALEQYF.

V is TRBV18 and J is TRBJ2-7; 10 nucleotides match TRBD2. Germline assignment: CDR1 KGHSH and CDR2 LQKENI. This CDR3 contains 14 residues. Trimming at V came to 7 bases and at J to 5 bases, leaving 8 bases not matched to a gene. The CDR3 region is CASCGSGGNNEQYF. The CDR3 nucleotides are TGTGCCAGCTGTGGTAGCGGGGGGAATAACGAGCAGTACTTC.

The chain couples TRBV19 to TRBJ2-2, with 7 bases lining up with TRBD1. Germline trimming cut 6 bases from V and 0 bases from J; bases unmatched to any gene: 10. This CDR3 is built from 17 residues. Germline-derived CDR1 and CDR2 are LNHDA and SQIVND (reference sequence). CDR3 sequence (DNA): TGTGCCAGTAGGCAAGGGGGCAGGGGATCGAACACCGGGGAGCTGTTTTTT. Translating it yields CASRQGGRGSNTGELFF.

The rearrangement uses TRBV6-6 and TRBJ1-1, with 9 bases that match TRBD1. CDR1 MNHNY and CDR2 SVGAGI come from the germline V gene (reference sequence). The J segment lost 4 bases and the V segment lost 5 bases, leaving 2 bases of the junction unmatched. This CDR3 has 13 residues. The chain's CDR3 is CASSGQGTTEAFF. The CDR3 nucleotides read TGTGCCAGCAGTGGACAGGGGACCACTGAAGCTTTCTTT.

This chain connects TRBV6-2 or TRBV6-3 to TRBJ1-2; D possibly corresponds to TRBD1 (5 bases). Germline V CDR1 and CDR2: MNHEY, SVGEGT. Trimming pared 5 bases from V and 7 bases from J, leaving 11 bases between. The CDR3 runs to 12 residues. CDR3 sequence reads: CASSPTDTGYTF. The CDR3 DNA sequence: TGTGCCAGCAGTCCGACAGATACTGGCTACACCTTC.

This clone was counted a few times. This chain joins TRBV4-2 and TRBJ1-1; D is unresolved. Germline values: CDR1 LGHNA, CDR2 YNFKEQ. CDR3 length: 14 amino acids. V lost 1 base and J lost 7, with 13 bases in between. CDR3 nucleotides: TGTGCCAGCAGCCAAGTTAAGATAGATGATGAAGCTTTCTTT. Protein: CASSQVKIDDEAFF.

This chain links TRBV24-1 with TRBJ1-2; D not certain. CDR3 length: 14 amino acids. Germline V gene data show CDR1 as KGHDR and CDR2 as SFDVKD. The germline V and J ends were trimmed by 6 bases and 4 bases, with 14 bases remaining between them. CDR3 loop: CATSSQASSYGYTF. CDR3 coding DNA: TGTGCCACCAGTTCTCAGGCCTCCTCCTATGGCTACACCTTC.

The rearrangement joins TRBV2 to TRBJ1-2; the match to TRBD1 covers 9 bases. Trimming cost V 2 bases and J 7 bases; bases outside gene matches: 11. The CDR3 is 16 amino acids. Germline CDR1 is SNHLY and CDR2 is FYNNEI. For the CDR3, the DNA is TGTGCCAGCAGTGAATATGCCGGGACAGGGAAGAGTGGCTACACCTTC. This codes for CASSEYAGTGKSGYTF.

The chain carries TRBV2 and TRBJ2-7; a weak D match, TRBD1 (6 bases). V lost 6 bases, J lost 2 bases, and 14 bases lay in between. The CDR3 has 14 amino acids. Germline assignment: CDR1 SNHLY and CDR2 FYNNEI. This CDR3 reads CASRESRGTYEQYF. The DNA of the CDR3 is TGTGCCAGCAGGGAAAGTAGGGGGACCTACGAGCAGTACTTC.

The CDR3 spells CASRFPPLAGGSSYEQYF. DNA of the CDR3: TGTGCAAGTCGCTTCCCTCCCCTAGCGGGAGGTTCCTCCTACGAGCAGTACTTC. The chain has TRBV12-2 and TRBJ2-7; the table calls TRBD2, which could not be checked here. TRBV12-2 is flagged as a pseudogene. CDR3 length equals 18 residues.